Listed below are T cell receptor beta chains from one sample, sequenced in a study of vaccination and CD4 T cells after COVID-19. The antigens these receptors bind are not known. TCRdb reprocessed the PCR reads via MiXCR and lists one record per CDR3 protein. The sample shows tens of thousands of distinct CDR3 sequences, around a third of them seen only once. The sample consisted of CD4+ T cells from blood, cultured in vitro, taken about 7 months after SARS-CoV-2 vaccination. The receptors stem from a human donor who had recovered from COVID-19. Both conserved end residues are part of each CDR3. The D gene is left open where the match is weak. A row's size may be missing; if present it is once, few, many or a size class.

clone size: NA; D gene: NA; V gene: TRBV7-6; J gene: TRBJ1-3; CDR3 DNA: TGTGCCAGCACCGCAGGGATAAGGCCAGACTCTGGAAACACCATATATTTT; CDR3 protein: CASTAGIRPDSGNTIYF
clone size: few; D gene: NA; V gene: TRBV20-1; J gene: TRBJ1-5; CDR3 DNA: TGCAGTGCTAGAGCAGCAGGCGATCAGCCCCAGCATTTT; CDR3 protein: CSARAAGDQPQHF
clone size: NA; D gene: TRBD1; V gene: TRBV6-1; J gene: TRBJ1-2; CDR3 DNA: TGTGCCAGCAGCCGCGGACAGGGCGACTATGGCTACACCTTC; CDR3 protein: CASSRGQGDYGYTF
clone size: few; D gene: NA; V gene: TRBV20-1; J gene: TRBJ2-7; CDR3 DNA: TGCAGTGCTAGAGATCTGGCAGTTACCTACGAGCAGTACTTC; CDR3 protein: CSARDLAVTYEQYF
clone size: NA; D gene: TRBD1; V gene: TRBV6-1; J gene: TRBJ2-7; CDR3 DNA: TGTGCCAGCAGTAGGGAACTGGGACAGGGGTACGAGCAGTACTTC; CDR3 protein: CASSRELGQGYEQYF
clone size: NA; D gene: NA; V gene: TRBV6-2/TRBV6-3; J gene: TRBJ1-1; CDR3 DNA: TGTGCCAGCAGGGGACTCTCGAACACTGAAGCTTTCTTT; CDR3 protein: CASRGLSNTEAFF
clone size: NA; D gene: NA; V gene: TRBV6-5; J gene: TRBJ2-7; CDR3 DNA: TGTGCCAGCAGTTACACCCTGGAGGCTCAATCCTACGAGCAGTACTTC; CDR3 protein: CASSYTLEAQSYEQYF
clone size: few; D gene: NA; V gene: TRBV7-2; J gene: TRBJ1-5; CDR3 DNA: TGTGCCAGCAGCTTAGTTGGTTCGCTTAATCAGCCCCAGCATTTT; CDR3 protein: CASSLVGSLNQPQHF
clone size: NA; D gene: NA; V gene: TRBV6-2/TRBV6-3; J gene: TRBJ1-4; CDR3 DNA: TGTGCCAGCACATCAACAGGGAGACAGCTGTTTTTT; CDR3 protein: CASTSTGRQLFF
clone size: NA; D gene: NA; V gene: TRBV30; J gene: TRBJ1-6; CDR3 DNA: TGTGCCTGGAGTGTACGCGGTAATTCACCCCTCCACTTT; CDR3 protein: CAWSVRGNSPLHF
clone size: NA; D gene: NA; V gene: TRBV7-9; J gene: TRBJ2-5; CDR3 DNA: TGTGCCAGCAGCTTACCTAACTTCCAAGAGACCCAGTACTTC; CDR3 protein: CASSLPNFQETQYF
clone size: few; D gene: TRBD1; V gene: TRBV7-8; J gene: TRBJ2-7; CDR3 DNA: TGTGCCAGCAGTAGAACCCGGGACAGGCCCTACGAGCAGTACTTC; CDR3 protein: CASSRTRDRPYEQYF
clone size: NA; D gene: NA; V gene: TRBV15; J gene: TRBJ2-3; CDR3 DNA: TGTGCCACCAGCAGAGATCAGGGGGATACGCAGTATTTT; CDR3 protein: CATSRDQGDTQYF
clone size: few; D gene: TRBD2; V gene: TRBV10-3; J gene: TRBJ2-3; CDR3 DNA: TGTGCCATCAGTGGGCATTCGGGGACTAGCGGGAGAGATACGCAGTATTTT; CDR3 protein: CAISGHSGTSGRDTQYF
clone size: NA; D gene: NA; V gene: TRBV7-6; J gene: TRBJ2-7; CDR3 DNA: TGTGCCAGCAGCTTAGACGGGGAGCAGTACTTC; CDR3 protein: CASSLDGEQYF
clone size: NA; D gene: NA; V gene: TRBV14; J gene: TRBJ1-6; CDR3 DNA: TGTGCCAGCAGCCAAGATTCCCTTGGGTACTCACCCCTCCACTTT; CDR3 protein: CASSQDSLGYSPLHF
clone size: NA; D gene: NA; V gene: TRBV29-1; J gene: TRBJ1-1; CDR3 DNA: TGCAGGCAGGGACCCGCCATACTAACCGCTTTCTTT; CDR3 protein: CRQGPAILTAFF
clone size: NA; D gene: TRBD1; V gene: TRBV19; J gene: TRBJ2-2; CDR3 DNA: TGTGCCAGTCGGACAGGCAACACCGGGGAGCTGTTTTTT; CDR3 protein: CASRTGNTGELFF
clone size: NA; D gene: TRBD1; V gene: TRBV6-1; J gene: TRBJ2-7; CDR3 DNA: TGTGCCAGCAGTGAAGCGATTGGGACAGGGGTCTACGAGCAGTACTTC; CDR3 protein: CASSEAIGTGVYEQYF
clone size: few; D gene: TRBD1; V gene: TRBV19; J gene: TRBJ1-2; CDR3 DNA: TGTGCCAGTAGTACGCGACAGGGGGCCGCGTATGGCTACACCTTC; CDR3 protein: CASSTRQGAAYGYTF
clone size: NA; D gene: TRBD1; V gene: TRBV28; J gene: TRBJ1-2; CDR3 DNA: TGTGCCAGCAGGACAGGGGGTGCGTATGGCTACACCTTC; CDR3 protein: CASRTGGAYGYTF
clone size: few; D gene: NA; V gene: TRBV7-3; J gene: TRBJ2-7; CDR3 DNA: TGTGCCAGCAGCCCCGGGGCACCCTTGTACGAGCAGTACTTC; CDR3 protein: CASSPGAPLYEQYF
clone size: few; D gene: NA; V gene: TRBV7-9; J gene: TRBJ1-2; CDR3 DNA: TGTGCCAGCAGCCCCACCGTCGGCGGATCCTACACCTTC; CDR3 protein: CASSPTVGGSYTF